The 12 T cell receptor beta chains in this list originate from one sample, sequenced in a study of naive and memory T cell subsets. The beta constant-region primer was an equimolar mix of two oligonucleotides covering TRBC1 and TRBC2. TCRdb processed the UMI-ligation and nested PCR reads anew with MiXCR; each CDR3 protein has one entry. There are 130,000 to 150,000 distinct CDR3 sequences in the sample; 15% to 20% occur only once, and approximately 0.13% lies in the top ten. Sequencing was carried out using naive CD4+ T cells from blood. The receptor set was obtained from a human donor in good health.

The chain is built from TRBV12-3 or TRBV12-4 and TRBJ2-7; 11 bases match TRBD2. This CDR3 contains 17 residues. V lost 2 bases, J lost 3 bases, and 9 bases stayed unmatched. CDR3 residues: CASSLLKTTSGNYEQYF. CDR3 DNA sequence: TGTGCCAGCAGTTTACTAAAAACGACTAGCGGGAACTACGAGCAGTACTTC.

This rearrangement joins TRBV5-5 to TRBJ2-1; no clear D. Deletions cut 3 bases from V and 2 bases from J, with 9 bases between. Germline lookup yields CDR1 SGHKS and CDR2 YYEKEE (reference sequence). The CDR3 has 14 residues. CDR3 loop: CASSSLIPYNEQFF. The CDR3 bases are TGTGCCAGCAGCTCCCTGATACCCTACAATGAGCAGTTCTTC.

This chain connects TRBV5-4 to TRBJ2-7; 12 positions match TRBD2. This CDR3 region has 15 residues. CDR1 and CDR2 (germline): SGHNT, YYREEE (reference sequence). Germline trimming cut 0 bases from V and 4 bases from J; bases unmatched to any gene: 2. CDR3 in DNA: TGTGCCAGCAGCTTGGTTACTAGCGGGAGGTACGAGCAGTACTTC. Encoded protein: CASSLVTSGRYEQYF.

The chain couples TRBV12-5 to TRBJ2-5; 10 bases agree with TRBD2. Trimming took 5 bases from V and 2 from J; bases not matched to a gene: 5. The CDR3 contains 15 residues. Germline V gives CDR1 LGHNT, CDR2 FRNRAP. CDR3 DNA: TGTGCTAGTGGTGGATATAGCGGGAGGCAAGAGACCCAGTACTTC. Amino acids: CASGGYSGRQETQYF.

This clonotype was seen a few times. The genes are TRBV12-3 or TRBV12-4 and TRBJ1-1, with 7 bases that match TRBD1. J was trimmed by 1 base and V by 8 bases; bases with no gene match: 7. The CDR3 has 14 residues. CDR3 DNA: TGTGCCAGCGGACAGGTCTCGCCGAACACTGAAGCTTTCTTT. Amino acid sequence: CASGQVSPNTEAFF.

In its sample, this clonotype was seen many times. V usage is TRBV7-2 and J usage is TRBJ2-1; TRBD2 aligns across 7 bases. Germline trimming cut 2 bases from V and 3 bases from J; bases unmatched to any gene: 4. CDR1 and CDR2 (germline): SGHTA, FQGNSA. CDR3 length equals 15 residues. The CDR3 loop is CASSLSLADYNEQFF. For the CDR3, the DNA is TGTGCCAGCAGCTTAAGTCTAGCGGACTACAATGAGCAGTTCTTC. Looking up the rest from reference TRBV7-2 and TRBJ2-1 gives the full variable domain: GAGVSQSPSNKVTEKGKDVELRCDPISGHTALYWYRQSLGQGLEFLIYFQGNSAPDKSGLPSDRFSAERTGGSVSTLTIQRTQQEDSAVYLCASSLSLADYNEQFFGPGTRLTVL.

This clonotype was counted a few times. The J gene is TRBJ2-1, the V gene TRBV4-2; D uncertain. CDR1 is LGHNA, CDR2 YNFKEQ, per germline. Trimming removed 1 base at V and 8 bases at J, with 3 bases between. This CDR3 comprises 11 residues. The CDR3 loop reads CASSQVDEQFF. CDR3 nucleotides: TGTGCCAGCAGCCAAGTTGATGAGCAGTTCTTC.

This chain's CDR3 is CASSLELAGTYNEQFF. In nucleotides, the CDR3 is TGTGCCAGCAGCTTAGAACTAGCGGGAACCTACAATGAGCAGTTCTTC. This sequence joins TRBV7-9 and TRBJ2-1, with 10 bases matching TRBD2. V gave up 1 base and J gave up 2 bases; unmatched junction bases: 2. Germline V CDR1 and CDR2: SEHNR, FQNEAQ (reference sequence). This CDR3 contains 16 residues. Complete variable domain (other parts from reference TRBV7-9 and TRBJ2-1): DTGVSQNPRHKITKRGQNVTFRCDPISEHNRLYWYRQTLGQGPEFLTYFQNEAQLEKSRLLSDRFSAERPKGSFSTLEIQRTEQGDSAMYLCASSLELAGTYNEQFFGPGTRLTVL.

This clonotype appeared a few times. The rearrangement links TRBV15 to TRBJ2-6, with D possibly being TRBD1 or TRBD2 (5 bases each). This CDR3 is built from 15 residues. Germline values: CDR1 LNHNV, CDR2 YYDKDF (reference sequence). V was shortened by 3 bases and J by 4 bases, with 10 bases between the two germline ends. Written as DNA, the CDR3 is TGTGCCACCAGCAGCCGGGGCTCCGGGGCCAACGTCCTGACTTTC. It yields the protein CATSSRGSGANVLTF.

CDR3 in DNA: TGTGCCAGCAGCAAAGTTGGCAGAGGTAGAGGCGGGGAGCTGTTTTTT. Translated: CASSKVGRGRGGELFF. The genes are TRBV21-1 and TRBJ2-2. TRBV21-1 is a listed pseudogene. CDR3 length: 16 residues.

The chain uses TRBV20-1 and TRBJ2-7; no firm D call. Germline V gene sequence: CDR1 DFQATT, CDR2 SNEGSKA (reference sequence). The CDR3 runs 13 residues. V lost 6 bases to trimming and J lost 7 bases, with 19 bases between them. The DNA of the CDR3 is TGCAGTGCCCGCCTAACTGCGCTGGGGGAGCAGTACTTC. Protein: CSARLTALGEQYF.

The rearrangement joins TRBV6-2 or TRBV6-3 to TRBJ2-7; 7 bases align to TRBD1. This CDR3 is 17 amino acids long. Trimming took 5 bases from V and 0 from J; bases not matched to a gene: 13. CDR1 and CDR2 (germline): MNHEY, SVGEGT. CDR3 sequence reads: CASSPDRAPRSSYEQYF. The CDR3 DNA sequence: TGTGCCAGCAGTCCCGACAGGGCGCCTAGGAGCTCCTACGAGCAGTACTTC.